This T cell receptor (beta chain) was sequenced in a study of cytomegalovirus exposure and HLA in healthy donors. In germline, CDR1 is SGHVS, CDR2 FQNEAQ. This CDR3 has 17 residues. V was shortened by 5 bases and J by 0 bases, with 17 bases between the two germline ends. PCR primers comprised 60 Vbeta and 13 Jbeta primers. Method: immunoSEQ multiplex PCR; TCRdb's copy keeps in-frame clones and lacks some. The sample includes under 90,000 clones, 70% of them seen just once. A few counts support this clone. Sequencing was performed on PBMCs. The TCR was taken from a woman aged 45-65 years in good health and CMV-seropositive. J is TRBJ1-3 and V is TRBV7-8, with D perhaps TRBD1 (6 bases). Here the CDR3 DNA reads TGTGCCAGCAGCCGCCCCCCCTGGACAGCCTCTGGAAACACCATATATTTT. Its translation: CASSRPPWTASGNTIYF.